The clone carrying this T cell receptor beta chain was seen repeatedly, ten times or more. One entry per CDR3 protein, called by TCRdb with MiXCR from the 5' RACE reads. The table includes more than 95,000 distinct CDR3 sequences, around 7.2% detected once. These data are taken from a study of T cells after yellow fever vaccination. Whole-study context: The SMART-Seq v4 Ultra Low Input method served to prepare the low-cell-number fractions.

The CDR3 runs 16 residues. The germline V gene has CDR1 MGHRA and CDR2 YSYEKL. V dropped 4 bases and J dropped 2 bases, with 17 bases sitting between them. This chain connects TRBV4-1 to TRBJ2-5; no definite D call. This TCR derives from a man aged 18 to 30 who received the YFV17D yellow fever vaccine. The material sequenced was CD4+ T cells sorted from PBMCs, taken roughly seven weeks after the first yellow fever vaccination. In DNA, the CDR3 is TGCGCCAGCAGCCGACGGTTGGACGCCGGGCAAGAGACCCAGTACTTC. Its protein is CASSRRLDAGQETQYF.